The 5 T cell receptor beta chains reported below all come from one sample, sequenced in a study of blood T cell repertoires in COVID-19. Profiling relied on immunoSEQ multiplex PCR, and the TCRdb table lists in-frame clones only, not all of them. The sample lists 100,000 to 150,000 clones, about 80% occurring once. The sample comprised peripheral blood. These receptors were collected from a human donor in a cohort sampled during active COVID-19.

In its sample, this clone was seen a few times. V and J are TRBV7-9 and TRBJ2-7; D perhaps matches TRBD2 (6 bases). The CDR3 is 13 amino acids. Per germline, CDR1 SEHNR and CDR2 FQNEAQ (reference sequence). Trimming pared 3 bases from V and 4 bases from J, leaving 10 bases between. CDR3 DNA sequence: TGTGCCAGCAGCTTGACTAGTAGGTACGAGCAGTACTTC. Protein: CASSLTSRYEQYF.

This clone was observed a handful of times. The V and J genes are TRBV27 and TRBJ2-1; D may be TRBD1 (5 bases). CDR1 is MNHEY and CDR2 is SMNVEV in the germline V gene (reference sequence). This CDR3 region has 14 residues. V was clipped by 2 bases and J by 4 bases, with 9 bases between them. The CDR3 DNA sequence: TGTGCCAGCAGTTTAAGGGGATTGTACAATGAGCAGTTCTTC. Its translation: CASSLRGLYNEQFF.

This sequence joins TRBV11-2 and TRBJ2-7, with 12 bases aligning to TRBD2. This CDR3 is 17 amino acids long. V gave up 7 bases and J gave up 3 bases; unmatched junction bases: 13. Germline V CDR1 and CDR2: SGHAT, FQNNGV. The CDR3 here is CASNLRPSGRVGYEQYF. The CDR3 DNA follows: TGTGCCAGCAACCTAAGACCTAGCGGGAGGGTGGGCTACGAGCAGTACTTC.

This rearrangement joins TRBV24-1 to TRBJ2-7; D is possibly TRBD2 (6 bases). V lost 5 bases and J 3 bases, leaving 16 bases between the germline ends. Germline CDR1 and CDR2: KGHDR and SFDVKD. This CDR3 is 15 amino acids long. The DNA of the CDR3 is TGTGCCACCAGTGGACTAGTAAGGGGATACTACGAGCAGTACTTC. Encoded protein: CATSGLVRGYYEQYF.

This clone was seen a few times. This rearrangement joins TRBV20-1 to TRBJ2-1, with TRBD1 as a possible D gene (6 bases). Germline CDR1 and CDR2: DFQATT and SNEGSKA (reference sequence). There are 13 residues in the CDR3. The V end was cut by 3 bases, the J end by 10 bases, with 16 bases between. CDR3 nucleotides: TGCAGTGCTAGTGAAGACAGGCCAGGCGAGCAGTTCTTC. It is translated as CSASEDRPGEQFF.